Below are 16 T cell receptor beta chains sequenced from a single sample in a study of T cells in women clearing cervical HPV infection. Assay used: immunoSEQ multiplex PCR; TCRdb lists only in-frame clones, some missing. This table lists approximately 15,000 clones. The sample taken for sequencing was blood buffy coat. These receptors were collected from a woman between 18 and 70 years old with a cervical HPV16 infection that either progressed to CIN3+ or cleared (not recorded which).

Concerning this clone: The read finishes 3 residues shy of the CDR3 end, and the germline J gene is used to complete it. This chain joins TRBV2 and TRBJ1-2, with 7 bases identical to TRBD1. Germline V CDR1 and CDR2: SNHLY, FYNNEI. The trim removed 6 bases at V and 4 bases at J, leaving 5 bases unmatched. This CDR3 spans 13 amino acids. The DNA read from the CDR3 is TGTGCCAGCAGCCAAGGGACAGCCTATGGC. This sequence encodes CASSQGTAYG. The full CDR3 protein reads CASSQGTAYGYTF.

A note on this clone: The DNA ends 3 residues before the CDR3 does, and the rest of the CDR3 is filled in from the germline J gene. The chain carries TRBV5-4 and TRBJ2-1, with TRBD2 as a possible D gene (5 bases). The V and J ends lost 5 bases and 9 bases respectively, with 15 bases between them. Germline loops: CDR1 SGHNT, CDR2 YYREEE (reference sequence). The CDR3 has 13 amino acids. The sequenced CDR3 bases are TGTGCCAGCAGGCCAGGACTCCCTGGTGAG. Protein sequence: CASRPGLPGE. The entire CDR3 is CASRPGLPGEQFF. Full variable domain (missing parts from reference TRBV5-4 and TRBJ2-1): ETGVTQSPTHLIKTRGQQVTLRCSSQSGHNTVSWYQQALGQGPQFIFQYYREEENGRGNFPPRFSGLQFPNYSSELNVNALELDDSALYLCASRPGLPGEQFFGPGTRLTVL.

To note about this clone: The CDR3 is cut off 3 residues early in the read; its end comes from the germline J gene. V usage is TRBV20-1 and J usage is TRBJ2-2; 9 bases agree with TRBD1. Per germline, CDR1 DFQATT and CDR2 SNEGSKA (reference sequence). The CDR3 consists of 15 residues. Trimming took 6 bases from V and 4 from J; bases not matched to a gene: 9. The CDR3 DNA, read in part, is TGCAGTGCCCTTTCGCGGGACAGGGCCACCGGGGAG. Amino acids: CSALSRDRATGE. The whole CDR3 reads CSALSRDRATGELFF.

Worth noting for this clone: The CDR3 end falls 3 residues outside the read, so it is completed with the germline J gene. This chain links TRBV7-9 with TRBJ1-4, with D perhaps TRBD1 (6 bases). V shed 4 bases and J shed 3 bases, with 12 bases lying between them. Germline V CDR1 and CDR2: SEHNR, FQNEAQ (reference sequence). The length of the CDR3 is 15 residues. The CDR3 loop reads CASSSRQASNEKLFF. The DNA read from the CDR3 is TGTGCCAGCAGCTCCCGACAGGCCTCTAATGAAAAA.

About this clone itself: The CDR3 end falls 3 residues outside the read, so it is completed with the germline J gene. The V call is TRBV7-2, the J call TRBJ2-4; D is perhaps TRBD1 (5 bases). The germline V gene has CDR1 SGHTA and CDR2 FQGNSA. CDR3 length: 14 amino acids. The sequenced part of the CDR3 DNA is TGTGCCAGCAGTATTGACAGTGGCCAAGAGGCT. This codes for CASSIDSGQEA. The CDR3 as a whole reads CASSIDSGQEAQYF.

As for this clone: From the germline J gene comes the end of the CDR3, since the read stops 3 residues before it. The chain employs TRBV5-1 and TRBJ2-5; D may be TRBD1 (6 bases). The CDR3 length is 14 residues. CDR1 is SGHRS, CDR2 YFSETQ, per germline. V was shortened by 2 bases and J by 4 bases, with 12 bases between the two germline ends. CDR3 DNA (partial): TGCGCCAGCAGCTTCGCAGGGGCGGGAGAGACC. It is translated as CASSFAGAGET. The entire CDR3 protein is CASSFAGAGETQYF.

With respect to this clone: The read ends 3 residues shy of where the CDR3 ends; the end is completed using the germline J gene. This rearrangement joins TRBV20-1 to TRBJ1-5; the match to TRBD1 covers 7 bases. This CDR3 contains 13 residues. The V gene end was trimmed by 5 bases and the J gene end by 5 bases; junction bases not matched to a gene: 6. Germline assignment: CDR1 DFQATT and CDR2 SNEGSKA (reference sequence). Here the CDR3 reads CSAAGQAHQPQHF. Incomplete CDR3 DNA: TGCAGTGCTGCTGGACAGGCCCATCAGCCC.

This clone is deemed medium-sized (0.01 to 0.1%) by its frequency. The missing CDR3 end, 3 residues past where the read stops, is filled in from the germline J gene. The gene calls are TRBV29-1 and TRBJ1-4, with TRBD1 identical over 8 bases. The CDR3 runs 14 residues. The germline V gene encodes CDR1 SQVTM and CDR2 ANQGSEA. The DNA read from the CDR3 is TGCAGCGTTGTCCGTGACAGGGGTATGGGGAAA. This translates into CSVVRDRGMGK. The CDR3, in full, reads CSVVRDRGMGKLFF.

A remark on this clone: The read halts 3 residues ahead of the CDR3 end, with the missing end drawn from the germline J gene. The chain carries TRBV7-2 and TRBJ1-2; 7 positions agree with TRBD1. Looked up from germline, CDR1 is SGHTA and CDR2 is FQGNSA. The junction had 9 bases not matched to a gene; V was cut back by 4 bases and J by 7 bases. There are 14 residues in the CDR3. The CDR3 DNA, read in part, is TGTGCCAGCAGCTCGGGACAGCGCGTTAGTGGC. This sequence encodes CASSSGQRVSG. Given in full, the CDR3 is CASSSGQRVSGYTF.

As concerns this clone: The DNA ends 3 residues before the CDR3 does, and the rest of the CDR3 is filled in from the germline J gene. The chain couples TRBV29-1 to TRBJ2-7; D call uncertain. This CDR3 comprises 12 residues. V gave up 8 bases and J gave up 3 bases, with 14 bases separating them. CDR1 is SQVTM and CDR2 is ANQGSEA in the germline V gene. The sequenced part of the CDR3 DNA is TGCAGCACACATACCCTAGGCTACGAG. It specifies CSTHTLGYE. The full CDR3 is CSTHTLGYEQYF.

Remarks on this clone: The read finishes 3 residues shy of the CDR3 end, and the germline J gene is used to complete it. This chain links TRBV6-1 with TRBJ1-2; maybe TRBD1 (5 bases). Germline CDR1 is MNHNS and CDR2 is SASEGT. The CDR3 covers 15 residues. The sequenced CDR3 bases are TGTGCCAGCAGTGAGACTAGCGGGGGAACAGATACC. It codes for CASSETSGGTDT. The whole CDR3 sequence reads CASSETSGGTDTYTF.

Comment on this clone: Read coverage stops 3 residues before the CDR3 terminus; the germline J gene supplies the remainder. The rearrangement links TRBV18 to TRBJ1-6, with 7 nucleotides matching TRBD1. Germline CDR1 is KGHSH and CDR2 is LQKENI. CDR3 length: 14 amino acids. V shed 6 bases and J 7 bases; nucleotides not matched to a gene: 6. The CDR3 protein is CASSAGTENSPLHF. The DNA read from the CDR3 is TGTGCCAGCTCCGCCGGGACAGAGAATTCACCC.

Of note for this clone: The read ends 3 residues before the CDR3 terminus; that terminus is restored from the germline J gene. This chain links TRBV5-5 with TRBJ1-4, with a possible D match to TRBD1 (6 bases). Trimming removed 4 bases from V and 0 bases from J, with 10 bases in between. Germline values: CDR1 SGHKS, CDR2 YYEKEE (reference sequence). The CDR3 spans 15 residues. The covered CDR3 bases are TGTGCCAGCAGCCCAGGGACACCAACTAATGAAAAA. This gives the protein CASSPGTPTNEK. The CDR3 in full is CASSPGTPTNEKLFF.

Note on this clone: Coverage ceases 3 residues before the CDR3 finishes, and the germline J gene fills in the end. The chain joins TRBV4-1 to TRBJ2-7; TRBD1 aligns across 12 bases. CDR1 is MGHRA, CDR2 YSYEKL, per germline. This CDR3 has 17 amino acids. After removal of 0 bases from V and 4 bases from J, the junction contained 7 bases not matched to a gene. Incomplete CDR3 DNA: TGCGCCAGCAGCCAAGATCCGGGACAGGGGGCCTCTTACGAG. The encoded protein is CASSQDPGQGASYE. From start to end, the CDR3 is CASSQDPGQGASYEQYF.

Regarding this clone: Read coverage stops 3 residues before the CDR3 terminus; the germline J gene supplies the remainder. The V call is TRBV11-2, the J call TRBJ2-3, with a possible D match to TRBD1 (6 bases). CDR1 and CDR2 (germline): SGHAT, FQNNGV. The CDR3 is 15 residues long. CDR3 in amino acids: CASSPRRTVQETQYF. The part of the CDR3 DNA that was read is TGTGCCAGCAGCCCTCGTCGGACAGTACAAGAGACG.

Comments on this clone: The CDR3 extends 3 residues past the end of the read, so its final part is completed from the germline J gene. The chain recombines TRBV29-1 with TRBJ1-1, with TRBD1 identical over 9 bases. The CDR3 is made up of 12 amino acids. Germline V gives CDR1 SQVTM, CDR2 ANQGSEA. After removal of 6 bases from V and 4 bases from J, the junction contained 3 bases not matched to a gene. CDR3 protein: CSVGTGFTEAFF. CDR3 DNA (partial): TGCAGCGTCGGGACAGGGTTCACTGAA.